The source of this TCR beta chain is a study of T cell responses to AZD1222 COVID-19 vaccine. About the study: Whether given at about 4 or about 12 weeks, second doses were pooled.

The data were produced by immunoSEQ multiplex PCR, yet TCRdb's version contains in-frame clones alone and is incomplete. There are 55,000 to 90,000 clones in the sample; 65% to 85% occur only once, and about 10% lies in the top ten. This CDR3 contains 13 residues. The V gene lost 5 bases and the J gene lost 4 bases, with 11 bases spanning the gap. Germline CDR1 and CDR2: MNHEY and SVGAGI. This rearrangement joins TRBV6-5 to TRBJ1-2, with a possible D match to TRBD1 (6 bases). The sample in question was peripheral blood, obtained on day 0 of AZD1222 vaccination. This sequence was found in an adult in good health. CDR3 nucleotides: TGTGCCAGCAGTCTACAGGGAGCCTATGGCTACACCTTC. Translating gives CASSLQGAYGYTF.